The rows below give T cell receptor beta chains drawn from one sample of a study of cytomegalovirus exposure and HLA in healthy donors. Libraries were prepared by immunoSEQ multiplex PCR; TCRdb keeps only in-frame clonotypes and omits some of them. The table shows 98,000 or so clones, with about 94% occurring only once. Sample: PBMCs. The receptors shown here come from a woman aged 18-30 years in good health and CMV-seronegative. Both conserved end residues are trimmed from each CDR3. The D gene is left open where the match is weak.

>TRBJ1-5|TRBV15|TRBD1
ATSRQGGGNQPQH
>TRBJ1-1|TRBV6-1|TRBD1
ASNKPGTENTEAF
>TRBJ1-2|TRBV6-5|-
ASSNPGDGYT
>TRBJ1-4|TRBV4-1|TRBD1
ASSQDRGTGNEKLF
>TRBJ1-2|TRBV28|TRBD1
ASSPSGQGGGLNYGYT
>TRBJ1-1|TRBV7-9|-
ASSLKGENTEAF
>TRBJ2-3|TRBV29-1|TRBD1
SVDPTGVSTDTQY
>TRBJ2-1|TRBV7-7|-
ASSLAPQYNEQF
>TRBJ2-3|TRBV5-1|-
ASLIAGDSTDTQY
>TRBJ1-1|TRBV7-2|-
ASRLGGGGTEAF
>TRBJ1-6|TRBV12-1|-
ASSSRTGGAYPCGNSPLH
>TRBJ1-1|TRBV9|TRBD1
ASSVSGQGGTEAF
>TRBJ2-5|TRBV7-2|TRBD2
ASSPHRGGGETQY
>TRBJ1-2|TRBV5-1|TRBD1
ASSLFTGQMTRGYT
>TRBJ2-1|TRBV9|TRBD2
ASSVVPRLADEQF
>TRBJ1-2|TRBV5-4|-
ASSLARGSNGYT
>TRBJ2-5|TRBV9|TRBD2
ASSVGRTSGGVETQY
>TRBJ2-3|TRBV9|TRBD2
ASSPTRGLAGGLGTDTQY